This entry lists 17 T cell receptor beta chains sequenced from one sample in a study of T-cell reconstitution after alpha-beta-depleted transplantation in children. As it was prepared, the TCRbeta library received unique molecular identifiers. One entry per CDR3 protein, called by TCRdb with MiXCR from the PCR reads. The table includes around 450,000 distinct CDR3 sequences, roughly two fifths detected once. Sequencing used PBMCs, obtained before TCRalphabeta/CD19-depleted stem cell transplant. Receptor source: a girl aged 2 to 10 with aplastic anemia, due to receive a stem cell transplant.

Comments on this clonotype: One end of the junction is discordant with germline, which a read error may explain. DNA for the CDR3: TGTGCCAGCAGCGTAGCCCGGGCCAGGAGCACAGATACGCAGTATTTT. This encodes CASSVARARSTDTQYF. The genes are TRBV7-2 and TRBJ2-3; D uncertain. Germline values: CDR1 SGHTA, CDR2 FQGNSA. CDR3 length equals 16 residues.

This chain connects TRBV4-1 to TRBJ2-3; D is undetermined. CDR3 length: 18 residues. CDR1 is MGHRA and CDR2 is YSYEKL in the germline V gene. V was cut by 3 bases and J by 3 bases, with 22 bases left in between. This CDR3 is CASSQVPLTDVGTDTQYF. The CDR3 region has the DNA TGCGCCAGCAGCCAGGTCCCCTTGACCGATGTCGGGACAGATACGCAGTATTTT.

This clonotype was detected a few times. The chain employs TRBV20-1 and TRBJ2-2; D not resolved. Germline CDR1 is DFQATT and CDR2 is SNEGSKA (reference sequence). The CDR3 is 11 amino acids. Trimming left V 2 bases short and J 6 bases short, with 4 bases between. Here the CDR3 reads CSARSPGELFF. In DNA, the CDR3 is TGCAGTGCTAGATCCCCCGGGGAGCTGTTTTTT.

This chain joins TRBV27 and TRBJ2-5; D gene unclear. The CDR3 length is 16 residues. Germline CDR1 is MNHEY and CDR2 is SMNVEV (reference sequence). Trimming left V 6 bases short and J 6 bases short, with 23 bases between. DNA of the CDR3: TGTGCCAGCAGCTCCAATAGTCGTGGCAGGTTACAGACCCAGTACTTC. Residues: CASSSNSRGRLQTQYF.

The chain carries TRBV20-1 and TRBJ1-5; 9 bases fit TRBD1. The junction had 7 bases not matched to a gene; V was cut back by 0 bases and J by 7 bases. The CDR3 runs to 15 residues. Looked up from germline, CDR1 is DFQATT and CDR2 is SNEGSKA (reference sequence). Here the CDR3 reads CSARDTGQGNQPQHF. In DNA form, the CDR3 reads TGCAGTGCTAGAGATACGGGACAGGGAAACCAGCCCCAGCATTTT.

This clonotype was seen a few times. V is TRBV12-3 or TRBV12-4 and J is TRBJ2-5; 7 bases line up with TRBD1. The CDR3 runs 16 residues. The V segment lost 3 bases and the J segment 7 bases; nucleotides outside the gene matches: 14. The CDR3 coding sequence is TGTGCCAGCAGTTTCGGGGAGACAGGGTTTCTGCTGACCCAGTACTTC. Amino acid sequence: CASSFGETGFLLTQYF.

This clonotype has a handful of counts. This chain joins TRBV7-2 and TRBJ2-1; the D gene is possibly TRBD2 (5 bases). Trimming left V 4 bases short and J 3 bases short, with 7 bases between. The CDR3 is made up of 13 amino acids. Germline CDR1 SGHTA, CDR2 FQGNSA. CDR3 bases: TGTGCCAGCAGCTACGACTACTACAATGAGCAGTTCTTC. This codes for CASSYDYYNEQFF.

The chain couples TRBV20-1 to TRBJ2-2; D ambiguous. This CDR3 has 13 amino acids. Trimming took off 8 bases at V and 3 bases at J, with 13 bases between the two ends. Germline CDR1 reads DFQATT; CDR2 reads SNEGSKA (reference sequence). CDR3 bases: TGCAGTCCAACTTCCGTCTACACCGGGGAGCTGTTTTTT. It codes for CSPTSVYTGELFF.

This clonotype has more than one count but fewer than ten. The V call is TRBV20-1, the J call TRBJ2-3; 10 bases fit TRBD1. The germline gives CDR1 DFQATT, CDR2 SNEGSKA (reference sequence). The CDR3 runs to 14 residues. After removal of 6 bases from V and 0 bases from J, the junction contained 3 bases not matched to a gene. Here the CDR3 reads CSARTGGSTDTQYF. DNA of the CDR3: TGCAGTGCCAGGACAGGGGGGAGCACAGATACGCAGTATTTT.

This clonotype was recorded a few times. This sequence joins TRBV20-1 and TRBJ2-1, with a tentative D call TRBD2 (5 bases). CDR3 length: 13 residues. V was trimmed by 6 bases and J by 4 bases, leaving 13 bases between them. CDR1 is DFQATT and CDR2 is SNEGSKA in the germline V gene (reference sequence). CDR3 protein: CSARAWEYNEQFF. The CDR3 nucleotides are TGCAGTGCCCGAGCGTGGGAGTACAATGAGCAGTTCTTC.

This clonotype was seen only a few times. J is TRBJ1-4 and V is TRBV20-1; no clear D gene. The CDR3 covers 15 residues. CDR1 and CDR2 (germline): DFQATT, SNEGSKA (reference sequence). The V gene lost 3 bases and the J gene lost 4 bases, with 15 bases spanning the gap. The CDR3 nucleotides are TGCAGTGCTAGGGAAGGGCGCACAGATAATGAAAAACTGTTTTTT. Amino acid sequence: CSAREGRTDNEKLFF.

The genes are TRBV6-1 and TRBJ1-6; D remains ambiguous. V lost 6 bases and J 4 bases, leaving 13 bases between the germline ends. Germline CDR1 is MNHNS and CDR2 is SASEGT. The CDR3 is 15 residues long. The CDR3 sequence: CASSDMEGYNSPLHF. CDR3 coding DNA: TGTGCCAGCAGCGATATGGAGGGTTATAATTCACCCCTCCACTTT.

CDR3: CSASEGARNQPQHF. The CDR3 DNA follows: TGCAGTGCTAGCGAGGGGGCGAGGAATCAGCCCCAGCATTTT. V is TRBV20-1 and J is TRBJ1-5, with 7 positions matching TRBD1. This CDR3 contains 14 residues. The junction had 6 bases not matched to a gene; V was cut back by 3 bases and J by 4 bases. CDR1 and CDR2 (germline): DFQATT, SNEGSKA (reference sequence).

The chain has TRBV28 and TRBJ2-1; 8 bases fit TRBD1. Germline lookup yields CDR1 MDHEN and CDR2 SYDVKM. V was pared by 2 bases and J by 6 bases, with 6 bases of the junction left unmatched. The CDR3 has 15 amino acids. The chain's CDR3 is CASSLIGRGRNEQFF. The CDR3 nucleotides read TGTGCCAGCAGTTTAATTGGCAGGGGGCGCAATGAGCAGTTCTTC.

This clonotype has only a few counts. V usage is TRBV7-2 and J usage is TRBJ2-1; no definite D call. Deletions cut 0 bases from V and 0 bases from J, with 9 bases between. CDR3 length: 16 amino acids. Germline lookup yields CDR1 SGHTA and CDR2 FQGNSA. The chain's CDR3 is CASSLAFGLSYNEQFF. The CDR3 region has the DNA TGTGCCAGCAGCTTAGCGTTCGGTCTCTCCTACAATGAGCAGTTCTTC.

The V gene is TRBV5-1, the J gene TRBJ1-5; D not certain. V gave up 5 bases and J gave up 7 bases, with 16 bases separating them. This CDR3 is 14 amino acids long. Germline V gene data show CDR1 as SGHRS and CDR2 as YFSETQ. The DNA for the CDR3 is TGCGCCAGCAGTAATGACCCGGGTGGACAGCCCCAGCATTTT. It codes for CASSNDPGGQPQHF.

This chain joins TRBV5-5 and TRBJ2-1; perhaps TRBD1 as D (5 bases). Germline V gene sequence: CDR1 SGHKS, CDR2 YYEKEE (reference sequence). The CDR3 loop spans 13 amino acids. The germline V and J ends were trimmed by 6 bases and 7 bases, with 14 bases remaining between them. The CDR3 reads CASKTEVWNEQFF. The CDR3 bases are TGTGCCAGCAAGACAGAGGTATGGAATGAGCAGTTCTTC.